These 28 T cell receptor beta chains were all obtained from the same sample, sequenced in a study of regulatory T cells in long-lasting Graves disease (dated by TCRdb to the early 2020s). The time point label corresponds to: newly diagnosed GD, antithyroid drugs for less than 3 months. For both TCR sequencing and RNA sequencing, RNA was extracted from PBMCs using TRIzol. Libraries were built with multiplex PCR. Sequencing used an Illumina HiSeq 4000. CDR3 regions were amplified by Arm-PCR with iRepertoire HTBI primers to construct TCR beta libraries. TCRdb reworked the public reads: Q25 trimming with fastp, MiXCR clone assembly, productive beta chains retained. Each CDR3 protein gets just one entry, which takes the most common genes and DNA from the rows behind it. Recorded for this sample are roughly 560,000 distinct CDR3 sequences; approximately 16% of them occurred a single time. Roughly 25% of the sample comes from the top ten.

The sample was also reused in another study, on T cells in Graves' hyperthyroidism and ophthalmopathy.

Sequencing used peripheral blood mononuclear cells (PBMCs), obtained at new diagnosis, from a patient treated with antithyroid drugs. These receptors originate from a woman aged 35-65 years with Graves disease. Donor details come from another sample of the same person, matched by shared clones.

This chain connects TRBV10-3 to TRBJ1-5, with a tentative D call TRBD1 (6 bases). The CDR3 covers 15 residues. Deletions cut 4 bases from V and 0 bases from J, with 10 bases between. Germline V gene sequence: CDR1 ENHRY, CDR2 SYGVKD. The CDR3 nucleotides are TGTGCCATCAGTGGGGGAGGGGGTAGCAATCAGCCCCAGCATTTT. Translation gives CAISGGGGSNQPQHF.

The chain has TRBV20-1 and TRBJ2-2, with D possibly being TRBD1 or TRBD2 (6 bases each). From germline, CDR1 is DFQATT and CDR2 SNEGSKA (reference sequence). The CDR3 contains 15 residues. Trimming removed 5 bases at V and 7 bases at J, with 20 bases between. For the CDR3, the DNA is TGCAGTGCTCCCAGGAGGGGGAGATTTGACGGGGAGCTGTTTTTT. This encodes CSAPRRGRFDGELFF.

The chain joins TRBV28 to TRBJ1-5, with D perhaps matching TRBD1 (6 bases). V was pared by 8 bases and J by 6 bases, with 11 bases between. Germline CDR1 is MDHEN and CDR2 is SYDVKM. The CDR3 has 12 residues. CDR3 sequence: CASSSGAQPQHF. In DNA, the CDR3 is TGTGCCAGCTCCTCGGGGGCTCAGCCCCAGCATTTT.

This clonotype has a count of ten or more. The V and J genes are TRBV19 and TRBJ2-2, with D unclear. Germline-derived CDR1 and CDR2 are LNHDA and SQIVND (reference sequence). The V and J ends lost 4 bases and 4 bases respectively, with 10 bases between them. The CDR3 runs 14 residues. CDR3 in DNA: TGTGCCAGTAGTACAGACACAGTCACCGGGGAGCTGTTTTTT. Protein product: CASSTDTVTGELFF.

This clonotype was seen many times. The CDR3, as DNA: TGTGCCAGCACCCCTAACAGGGGAGATGAGCAGTTCTTC. Translating gives CASTPNRGDEQFF. This sequence joins TRBV12-3 or TRBV12-4 and TRBJ2-1, with 7 bases matching TRBD1. The CDR3 runs to 13 residues. V was pared by 7 bases and J by 8 bases, with 8 bases of the junction left unmatched.

This clonotype was seen repeatedly, ten times or more. This rearrangement joins TRBV27 to TRBJ2-5; 8 positions agree with TRBD1. The CDR3 is made up of 14 amino acids. Germline CDR1 and CDR2: MNHEY and SMNVEV (reference sequence). Trimming cost V 5 bases and J 4 bases; bases outside gene matches: 6. Written as DNA, the CDR3 is TGTGCCAGCAGTCGGGACAGGATTGGAGAGACCCAGTACTTC. Its protein product is CASSRDRIGETQYF.

This clonotype was counted at least ten times. The chain is built from TRBV2 and TRBJ1-6; D not certain. The CDR3 length is 11 residues. Trimming left V 7 bases short and J 13 bases short, with 11 bases between. CDR1 is SNHLY and CDR2 is FYNNEI in the germline V gene. The CDR3 sequence is CASTVGPPLHF. The CDR3 nucleotides read TGTGCCAGCACCGTGGGCCCTCCCCTCCACTTT. Full variable domain (missing parts from reference TRBV2 and TRBJ1-6): EPEVTQTPSHQVTQMGQEVILRCVPISNHLYFYWYRQILGQKVEFLVSFYNNEISEKSEIFDDQFSVERPDGSNFTLKIRSTKLEDSAMYFCASTVGPPLHFGNGTRLTVT.

This clonotype was seen at least ten times. The chain employs TRBV13 and TRBJ2-7, with TRBD1 as a possible D gene (5 bases). The CDR3 consists of 14 residues. The germline V and J ends were trimmed by 8 bases and 0 bases, with 14 bases remaining between them. Germline values: CDR1 PRHDT, CDR2 FYEKMQ (reference sequence). As DNA, the CDR3 is TGTGCCAGCCTGAGTAGGGGTAGCTCCTACGAGCAGTACTTC. As protein: CASLSRGSSYEQYF.

This clonotype was recorded many times. V usage is TRBV18 and J usage is TRBJ2-1, with D perhaps TRBD1 (5 bases). This CDR3 has 13 amino acids. Germline CDR1 reads KGHSH; CDR2 reads LQKENI. The V and J ends lost 0 bases and 5 bases respectively, with 5 bases between them. Here the CDR3 DNA reads TGTGCCAGCTCACCACCGACAGACAATGAGCAGTTCTTC. Translated, it gives CASSPPTDNEQFF.

The chain employs TRBV11-2 and TRBJ2-3; 9 bases map to TRBD2. This CDR3 contains 15 residues. With 5 bases clipped from V and 4 bases from J, the junction kept 7 bases outside the gene matches. Germline V gene lookup returns CDR1 SGHAT and CDR2 FQNNGV. CDR3 sequence: CASSPLAGASDTQYF. The DNA for the CDR3 is TGTGCCAGCAGCCCCTTAGCGGGGGCCTCAGATACGCAGTATTTT.

Here the CDR3 DNA reads TGCGCCAGCAGCTTAGGCGGGGGGAGTAATGAGCAGTTCTTC. The encoded protein is CASSLGGGSNEQFF. This sequence joins TRBV5-1 and TRBJ2-1; 8 bases fit TRBD2. The CDR3 covers 14 residues. V gave up 2 bases and J gave up 7 bases; unmatched junction bases: 5. Looked up from germline, CDR1 is SGHRS and CDR2 is YFSETQ.

This clonotype showed up just a few times. The chain links TRBV7-9 to TRBJ2-7; perhaps TRBD1 as D (7 bases). The CDR3 runs to 15 residues. Germline CDR1 and CDR2: SEHNR and FQNEAQ (reference sequence). Trimming removed 0 bases from V and 3 bases from J, with 12 bases in between. The CDR3 nucleotides read TGTGCCAGCAGCTTAGCCGGGGGACAGAGCTACGAGCAGTACTTC. Protein: CASSLAGGQSYEQYF.

This clonotype was seen more than once but under ten times. The chain has TRBV28 and TRBJ2-2; TRBD1 matches 8 bases. The J segment lost 1 base and the V segment lost 5 bases, leaving 6 bases of the junction unmatched. The CDR3 totals 16 residues. In germline, CDR1 is MDHEN, CDR2 SYDVKM. The CDR3 coding sequence is TGTGCCAGCAGTACGCAGGGGGCGCAGAACACCGGGGAGCTGTTTTTT. Encoded protein: CASSTQGAQNTGELFF.

This clonotype appeared many times. This chain connects TRBV12-3 or TRBV12-4 to TRBJ2-3; TRBD2 agrees at 12 bases. This CDR3 has 18 residues. V was clipped by 7 bases and J by 6 bases; unmatched bases: 17. The CDR3 DNA is TGTGCCAGCACCTCCGACGCCTGGCTAGCGGGGGGGGGGGATACGCAGTATTTT. It codes for CASTSDAWLAGGGDTQYF.

This clonotype has at least ten counts. The V call is TRBV2, the J call TRBJ2-1, with D perhaps matching TRBD2 (5 bases). Germline CDR1 is SNHLY and CDR2 is FYNNEI. CDR3 length equals 17 residues. V lost 6 bases and J 7 bases, leaving 25 bases between the germline ends. CDR3 amino acids: CASRVPPDVRAANEQFF. For the CDR3, the DNA is TGTGCCAGCAGAGTCCCACCAGACGTCCGAGCGGCGAATGAGCAGTTCTTC.

This sequence joins TRBV3-1 and TRBJ2-7; D possibly corresponds to TRBD1 (6 bases). Germline CDR1 and CDR2: LGHDT and YNNKEL (reference sequence). This CDR3 has 18 amino acids. V was shortened by 4 bases and J by 3 bases, with 25 bases between the two germline ends. The CDR3 reads CASSPNSALDSNYYEQYF. The CDR3 coding sequence is TGTGCCAGCAGCCCTAACTCTGCCCTGGACAGCAATTACTACGAGCAGTACTTC.

Only one count was recorded for this clonotype. CDR3 in DNA: TGTGCCAGCAGCGAGACAGTTGCACGGAACACTGAAGCTTTCTTT. It encodes CASSETVARNTEAFF. This rearrangement joins TRBV7-9 to TRBJ1-1, with D perhaps matching TRBD1 (5 bases). V was trimmed by 5 bases and J by 1 base, leaving 14 bases between them. Germline CDR1 SEHNR, CDR2 FQNEAQ (reference sequence). There are 15 residues in the CDR3.

The chain is built from TRBV20-1 and TRBJ2-5, with 9 bases aligning to TRBD1. CDR1 DFQATT and CDR2 SNEGSKA come from the germline V gene (reference sequence). The CDR3 contains 14 residues. J was trimmed by 4 bases and V by 2 bases; bases with no gene match: 5. The CDR3 here is CSARSGTGLETQYF. The DNA of the CDR3 is TGCAGTGCTAGATCCGGGACAGGGTTAGAGACCCAGTACTTC.

The V gene is TRBV9, the J gene TRBJ1-5; no firm D call. The V and J ends lost 0 bases and 7 bases respectively, with 8 bases between them. Germline V gene lookup returns CDR1 SGDLS and CDR2 YYNGEE. CDR3 length equals 13 residues. The CDR3 DNA follows: TGTGCCAGCAGCGTAGCTGAGGGCCAGCCCCAGCATTTT. Encoded protein: CASSVAEGQPQHF. The variable domain in full, completed from reference TRBV9 and TRBJ1-5, reads DSGVTQTPKHLITATGQRVTLRCSPRSGDLSVYWYQQSLDQGLQFLIQYYNGEERAKGNILERFSAQQFPDLHSELNLSSLELGDSALYFCASSVAEGQPQHFGDGTRLSIL.

This clonotype was seen at least ten times. The gene calls are TRBV10-3 and TRBJ1-2, with TRBD1 matching 7 bases. Germline V lookup: CDR1 ENHRY, CDR2 SYGVKD. The length of the CDR3 is 13 residues. Losses at the gene ends were 6 bases for V and 6 bases for J; bases not matched to a gene: 7. CDR3 sequence (DNA): TGTGCCATCAGCCCGATAGGGACAGATGGCTACACCTTC. It translates to CAISPIGTDGYTF.

This clonotype turned up a few times. The CDR3: CASSQEGAGGPVEQYF. The DNA for the CDR3 is TGTGCCAGCAGCCAAGAGGGAGCGGGGGGGCCCGTAGAGCAGTACTTC. V usage is TRBV3-1 and J usage is TRBJ2-7, with TRBD2 matching 10 bases. J gave up 7 bases and V 0 bases, and 9 bases lay outside the gene matches. This CDR3 spans 16 amino acids. CDR1 is LGHDT and CDR2 is YNNKEL in the germline V gene (reference sequence).

This clonotype occurred many times. The chain uses TRBV20-1 and TRBJ2-3; perhaps D is TRBD1 or TRBD2 (5 bases each). Deletions cut 7 bases from V and 2 bases from J, with 16 bases between. Germline V gene data show CDR1 as DFQATT and CDR2 as SNEGSKA (reference sequence). The CDR3 totals 14 residues. CDR3 sequence reads: CSVSGTLLTDTQYF. The CDR3 DNA is TGCAGTGTCTCAGGGACGCTACTCACAGATACGCAGTATTTT.

The chain has TRBV6-2 or TRBV6-3 and TRBJ2-1; D possibly uses TRBD1 or TRBD2 (7 bases each). This CDR3 spans 16 amino acids. Per the germline V gene, CDR1 is MNHEY and CDR2 is SVGEGT. V was trimmed by 0 bases and J by 5 bases, leaving 14 bases between them. The CDR3: CASSYSGGDSHNEQFF. The CDR3, as DNA: TGTGCCAGCAGTTACTCGGGGGGGGACAGTCACAATGAGCAGTTCTTC.

This clonotype was picked up many times. This chain connects TRBV2 to TRBJ1-2, with D tentatively TRBD1 (6 bases). CDR1 and CDR2 from the germline V gene are SNHLY and FYNNEI. V was clipped by 10 bases and J by 3 bases, with 18 bases between them. This CDR3 comprises 14 residues. CDR3 nucleotides: TGTGCCATACGAAGGACAGCTGGATACTATGGCTACACCTTC. Encoded protein: CAIRRTAGYYGYTF.

At least ten counts were recorded for this clonotype. The chain recombines TRBV12-3 or TRBV12-4 with TRBJ1-5, with D uncertain. The ends were cut back, 4 bases at V and 6 bases at J, with 13 bases in the middle. This CDR3 comprises 14 residues. The CDR3 sequence is CASSSFEGSQPQHF. CDR3 DNA sequence: TGTGCCAGCAGTTCCTTTGAGGGTTCTCAGCCCCAGCATTTT.

This clonotype has more than one count but fewer than ten. The chain links TRBV12-3 or TRBV12-4 to TRBJ1-6, with 8 positions matching TRBD1. The ends lost 4 bases at V and 2 bases at J; junction bases unmatched: 7. The CDR3 sequence is 17 residues long. CDR3 nucleotides: TGTGCCAGCAGTTGGGCCCAGGGGGCTACCTATAATTCACCCCTCCACTTT. It yields the protein CASSWAQGATYNSPLHF.

This clonotype has ten or more counts. J is TRBJ2-5 and V is TRBV2; 12 nucleotides match TRBD2. V gave up 4 bases and J gave up 3 bases; unmatched junction bases: 0. The CDR3 is 14 amino acids. Germline loops: CDR1 SNHLY, CDR2 FYNNEI. The CDR3 protein is CASSGLAGEETQYF. The CDR3 DNA sequence: TGTGCCAGCAGTGGACTAGCGGGGGAAGAGACCCAGTACTTC.

This clonotype was counted many times. The V and J genes are TRBV2 and TRBJ2-5; 9 nucleotides match TRBD1. From germline, CDR1 is SNHLY and CDR2 FYNNEI. With 3 bases clipped from V and 6 bases from J, the junction kept 2 bases outside the gene matches. The CDR3 runs 13 residues. In DNA, the CDR3 is TGTGCCAGCAGTGAGGGACAGGGAAAGACCCAGTACTTC. Protein product: CASSEGQGKTQYF.